These 11 T cell receptor beta chains came from one sample sequenced in a study of cytomegalovirus exposure and HLA in healthy donors. Researchers ran the PCR with 60 Vbeta and 13 Jbeta primers. TCRdb keeps only in-frame clones here, not all; method: immunoSEQ multiplex PCR. This table has 150,000 or so clones, roughly 72% appearing once. Sequenced sample: PBMCs. The receptors stem from a man between 25 and 39 years old in good health and CMV-seronegative.

The rearrangement uses TRBV5-1 and TRBJ2-7; perhaps TRBD2 as D (6 bases). This CDR3 has 13 residues. Germline CDR1 and CDR2: SGHRS and YFSETQ. Trimming left V 4 bases short and J 6 bases short, with 14 bases between. The CDR3 region is CASSRDSVGEQYF. The CDR3 DNA follows: TGCGCCAGCAGCCGGGACTCTGTGGGCGAGCAGTACTTC.

The chain combines TRBV19 with TRBJ1-2, with D perhaps TRBD1 (6 bases). V dropped 6 bases and J dropped 4 bases, with 12 bases sitting between them. The CDR3 has 13 amino acids. Germline loops: CDR1 LNHDA, CDR2 SQIVND (reference sequence). The CDR3, as DNA: TGTGCCAGTAGCCCCGGACAGCTCTATGGCTACACCTTC. Translating it yields CASSPGQLYGYTF. Full variable domain (outside the CDR3, taken from reference TRBV19 and TRBJ1-2): DGGITQSPKYLFRKEGQNVTLSCEQNLNHDAMYWYRQDPGQGLRLIYYSQIVNDFQKGDIAEGYSVSREKKESFPLTVTSAQKNPTAFYLCASSPGQLYGYTFGSGTRLTVV.

The CDR3 region is CASRNYRVKSSYEQYF. In nucleotides, the CDR3 is TGTGCCAGCAGAAACTACAGGGTGAAGAGCTCCTACGAGCAGTACTTC. The V gene is TRBV5-6, the J gene TRBJ2-7; D is possibly TRBD1 (6 bases). This CDR3 spans 16 amino acids. Germline V lookup: CDR1 SGHDT, CDR2 YYEEEE. The germline V and J ends were trimmed by 5 bases and 0 bases, with 18 bases remaining between them.

The rearrangement joins TRBV11-2 to TRBJ2-7; a possible D gene is TRBD2 (6 bases). V was trimmed by 2 bases and J by 6 bases, leaving 17 bases between them. CDR3 size: 15 residues. Germline CDR1 and CDR2: SGHAT and FQNNGV. The CDR3 coding sequence is TGTGCCAGCAGCTTAATTTCCGGGAGAGTGGGCGAGCAGTACTTC. It codes for CASSLISGRVGEQYF.

This chain links TRBV10-3 with TRBJ2-5; 8 bases are a match to TRBD1. Trimming took 11 bases from V and 1 from J; bases not matched to a gene: 6. Germline values: CDR1 ENHRY, CDR2 SYGVKD. The CDR3 totals 13 residues. CDR3 coding DNA: TGTGCCTCACAGGACAGGGCCCAAGAGACCCAGTACTTC. The encoded protein is CASQDRAQETQYF.

This clone has more than one count but fewer than ten. The chain uses TRBV2 and TRBJ1-1; 9 bases agree with TRBD1. Germline V lookup: CDR1 SNHLY, CDR2 FYNNEI. The CDR3 has 15 residues. The V gene end was trimmed by 7 bases and the J gene end by 8 bases; junction bases not matched to a gene: 14. CDR3 DNA sequence: TGTGCCAGCACGCTAGCGCGGACAGGGGTAATCGAAGCTTTCTTT. Protein product: CASTLARTGVIEAFF.

As concerns this clone: One junction end disagrees with the germline gene, perhaps due to a read error. The J gene is TRBJ2-7, the V gene TRBV7-9; 8 bases agree with TRBD1. Germline V lookup: CDR1 SEHNR, CDR2 FQNEAQ (reference sequence). The length of the CDR3 is 17 residues. CDR3 residues: CSSSLSWFGQGAHEQYF. The DNA for the CDR3 is TGTTCCAGCAGCTTATCATGGTTCGGACAGGGTGCTCACGAGCAGTACTTC.

The genes are TRBV12-2 and TRBJ2-3; the DNA was not used to check the table's D call, TRBD2. TRBV12-2 constitutes a pseudogene. There are 15 residues in the CDR3. The CDR3 DNA is TGTGCAAGTCGCTTGGACGGGGGGGCCCCAGATACGCAGTATTTT. This translates into CASRLDGGAPDTQYF.

This rearrangement joins TRBV2 to TRBJ2-7; TRBD1 agrees at 8 bases. The CDR3 extends over 13 amino acids. Germline CDR1 SNHLY, CDR2 FYNNEI. J gave up 3 bases and V 4 bases, and 2 bases lay outside the gene matches. The CDR3 loop reads CASSAGTGYEQYF. Here the CDR3 DNA reads TGTGCCAGCAGTGCAGGGACAGGCTACGAGCAGTACTTC.

The chain links TRBV7-9 to TRBJ2-7; 14 bases are a match to TRBD2. CDR1 and CDR2 (germline): SEHNR, FQNEAQ (reference sequence). The CDR3 runs 17 residues. The J segment lost 0 bases and the V segment lost 5 bases, leaving 6 bases of the junction unmatched. The CDR3 region is CASSARTSGGHSYEQYF. As DNA, the CDR3 is TGTGCCAGCAGCGCGAGGACTAGCGGGGGGCACTCCTACGAGCAGTACTTC.

V is TRBV5-4 and J is TRBJ2-3, with 11 bases identical to TRBD2. V was clipped by 3 bases and J by 0 bases; unmatched bases: 9. This CDR3 contains 18 residues. Germline V gives CDR1 SGHNT, CDR2 YYREEE (reference sequence). The CDR3, as DNA: TGTGCCAGCAGCTCCTCGGGACTAGCGGTTACTAGCACAGATACGCAGTATTTT. It codes for CASSSSGLAVTSTDTQYF.